What follows describes a single T cell receptor beta chain. The junction does not match germline at one end; this may be a read error. This entry belongs to a study of tumor-infiltrating lymphocytes in oesophageal squamous cell carcinoma. TCRdb re-analysed the PCR reads in MiXCR, keeping a single row per CDR3 protein. This table holds roughly 9,700 distinct CDR3 sequences, about 64% found once. The CDR3 sequence is 15 residues long. The V gene's germline CDR1 is MNHNY and CDR2 SVGAGI (reference sequence). Source material: esophageal tumor tissue. The J gene is TRBJ2-7, the V gene TRBV6-6, with 9 bases fitting TRBD1. The source is a female donor with esophageal squamous cell carcinoma. CDR3 sequence reads: CASSLRTGDNSPLHF. CDR3 DNA sequence: TGTGCCAGCAGTCTACGGACAGGGGATAATTCACCCCTCCACTTC.